What follows are 17 T cell receptor beta chains derived from one specimen sequenced in a study of blood T cell repertoires in COVID-19. Assay used: immunoSEQ multiplex PCR; TCRdb lists only in-frame clones, some missing. The sample gives around 150,000 clones, around 80% of which show up once; approximately 9.9% is in the top ten. Sequenced sample: peripheral blood. The receptors were sampled from a man aged 60 to 69 who had recovered from COVID-19.

This chain uses TRBV19 with TRBJ1-5; perhaps TRBD1 as D (6 bases). The CDR3 consists of 14 residues. Deletions cut 4 bases from V and 3 bases from J, with 10 bases between. Germline V gene data show CDR1 as LNHDA and CDR2 as SQIVND (reference sequence). The CDR3 spells CASSKDRSNQPQHF. The CDR3 DNA reads TGTGCCAGTAGTAAGGACAGATCCAATCAGCCCCAGCATTTT.

This clone was seen a single time. This chain connects TRBV6-5 to TRBJ2-7; D ambiguous. The germline V gene has CDR1 MNHEY and CDR2 SVGAGI. This CDR3 comprises 13 residues. The V end was cut by 10 bases, the J end by 2 bases, with 15 bases between. As DNA, the CDR3 is TGTGCCACAAACGGAGTCGTCACCTACGAGCAGTACTTC. Protein sequence: CATNGVVTYEQYF.

The chain employs TRBV10-3 and TRBJ1-6; no firm D call. Trimming left V 8 bases short and J 7 bases short, with 21 bases between. This CDR3 is built from 16 residues. Germline V gives CDR1 ENHRY, CDR2 SYGVKD. The CDR3 region is CAISAAGGGGNSPLHF. The CDR3, as DNA: TGTGCCATCTCTGCTGCGGGCGGAGGAGGGAATTCACCCCTCCACTTT.

The gene calls are TRBV7-2 and TRBJ1-6; 9 nucleotides align to TRBD1. The CDR3 has 16 amino acids. V lost 5 bases and J lost 6; bases outside the gene matches: 8. Germline assignment: CDR1 SGHTA and CDR2 FQGNSA. The CDR3, as DNA: TGTGCCAGCAGCCTGATGCCGGGACAGGGTAATTCACCCCTCCACTTT. Translating it yields CASSLMPGQGNSPLHF. Combining the CDR3 with reference TRBV7-2 and TRBJ1-6 gives the whole variable domain GAGVSQSPSNKVTEKGKDVELRCDPISGHTALYWYRQSLGQGLEFLIYFQGNSAPDKSGLPSDRFSAERTGGSVSTLTIQRTQQEDSAVYLCASSLMPGQGNSPLHFGNGTRLTVT.

This chain links TRBV20-1 with TRBJ2-1; 11 nucleotides align to TRBD2. This CDR3 is built from 14 residues. The V segment lost 3 bases and the J segment 2 bases; nucleotides outside the gene matches: 0. CDR1 DFQATT and CDR2 SNEGSKA come from the germline V gene (reference sequence). The CDR3 DNA reads TGCAGTGCTAGTAGCGGGAGGGCCTACAATGAGCAGTTCTTC. It encodes CSASSGRAYNEQFF.

The V call is TRBV18, the J call TRBJ2-7; TRBD1 is a possible D gene (5 bases). Trimming took 2 bases from V and 2 from J, leaving 7 bases between them. The V gene's germline CDR1 is KGHSH and CDR2 LQKENI. The CDR3 totals 13 residues. CDR3 bases: TGTGCCAGCTCACCAATAGGGGCCTACGAGCAGTACTTC. Translation: CASSPIGAYEQYF. Complete variable domain (other parts from reference TRBV18 and TRBJ2-7): NAGVMQNPRHLVRRRGQEARLRCSPMKGHSHVYWYRQLPEEGLKFMVYLQKENIIDESGMPKERFSAEFPKEGPSILRIQQVVRGDSAAYFCASSPIGAYEQYFGPGTRLTVT.

This clone appeared once. The rearrangement links TRBV7-2 to TRBJ2-1, with TRBD2 matching 7 bases. CDR3 length equals 14 residues. The germline V gene encodes CDR1 SGHTA and CDR2 FQGNSA. V dropped 3 bases and J dropped 12; count of bases not matched to a gene: 11. The CDR3 here is CASSFPASGYLQFF. CDR3 DNA sequence: TGTGCCAGCAGCTTCCCGGCTAGCGGCTACCTGCAGTTCTTC.

This clone was recorded a few times. The V and J genes are TRBV19 and TRBJ1-2; perhaps TRBD1 as D (5 bases). The V and J ends lost 5 bases and 14 bases respectively, with 15 bases between them. The CDR3 spans 11 residues. Germline assignment: CDR1 LNHDA and CDR2 SQIVND (reference sequence). Here the CDR3 reads CASSRDSSWTF. The CDR3 nucleotides read TGTGCCAGTAGTCGTGACAGCTCCTGGACCTTC. The variable domain in full, with the rest retrieved from reference TRBV19 and TRBJ1-2, is DGGITQSPKYLFRKEGQNVTLSCEQNLNHDAMYWYRQDPGQGLRLIYYSQIVNDFQKGDIAEGYSVSREKKESFPLTVTSAQKNPTAFYLCASSRDSSWTFGSGTRLTVV.

The chain carries TRBV7-3 and TRBJ2-1; a possible D gene is TRBD1 (5 bases). V shed 1 base and J shed 0 bases, with 7 bases lying between them. Germline CDR1 reads SGHTA; CDR2 reads FQGTGA. The CDR3 consists of 15 residues. CDR3 in DNA: TGTGCCAGCAGCTTAAGTGGGGCCTCCTACAATGAGCAGTTCTTC. Encoded protein: CASSLSGASYNEQFF.

The table lists this clone with many counts. This chain connects TRBV5-1 to TRBJ1-1; D may be TRBD1 (5 bases). The CDR3 is made up of 14 amino acids. Trimming removed 4 bases at V and 1 base at J, with 11 bases between. Germline CDR1 reads SGHRS; CDR2 reads YFSETQ. This chain's CDR3 is CASSPTTGNTEAFF. Written as DNA, the CDR3 is TGCGCCAGCAGCCCAACTACAGGGAACACTGAAGCTTTCTTT.

The rearrangement links TRBV3-1 (or the pseudogene TRBV3-2) to TRBJ2-5; TRBD2 is a possible D gene (5 bases). The germline CDR1 and CDR2 sequences are LGHDT and YNNKEL (reference sequence). This CDR3 has 13 residues. The V and J ends lost 2 bases and 9 bases respectively, with 13 bases between them. The CDR3 nucleotides are TGTGCCAGCAGCCAACGCCGGGATATGGCCCAGTACTTC. This translates into CASSQRRDMAQYF.

CDR3 coding DNA: TGTGCCAGTAGCTATTTACCGGAGCGGGAGATTAACAATGAGCAGTTCTTC. Protein sequence: CASSYLPEREINNEQFF. This chain links TRBV19 with TRBJ2-1, with 8 positions matching TRBD2. J lost 5 bases, V lost 6 bases, and 15 bases had no gene match. Germline lookup yields CDR1 LNHDA and CDR2 SQIVND (reference sequence). This CDR3 comprises 17 residues. Together with reference TRBV19 and TRBJ2-1, the CDR3 gives the full variable domain: DGGITQSPKYLFRKEGQNVTLSCEQNLNHDAMYWYRQDPGQGLRLIYYSQIVNDFQKGDIAEGYSVSREKKESFPLTVTSAQKNPTAFYLCASSYLPEREINNEQFFGPGTRLTVL.

J is TRBJ2-7 and V is TRBV5-5, with D unresolved. This CDR3 contains 16 residues. V was pared by 3 bases and J by 0 bases, with 16 bases between. Germline V gives CDR1 SGHKS, CDR2 YYEKEE (reference sequence). CDR3 DNA: TGTGCCAGCAGCTCCCATTTCGGTCCTACCTCCTACGAGCAGTACTTC. This translates into CASSSHFGPTSYEQYF.

The chain couples TRBV14 to TRBJ2-2, with a possible D match to TRBD2 (5 bases). The germline V gene has CDR1 SGHDN and CDR2 FVKESK. The CDR3 is made up of 17 amino acids. V lost 4 bases to trimming and J lost 0 bases, with 15 bases between them. The CDR3 nucleotides read TGTGCCAGCAGCCCGATAGGAGGACTTCCGAACACCGGGGAGCTGTTTTTT. Encoded protein: CASSPIGGLPNTGELFF.

The chain has TRBV11-3 and TRBJ2-3; no clear D gene. The CDR3 length is 14 residues. Between the trimmed V and J ends, which lost 1 base and 2 bases, there was a span of 7 bases. Per the germline V gene, CDR1 is SGHNT and CDR2 is YENEEA. The CDR3 bases are TGTGCCAGCAGCTTAGGGAGAGTCACAGATACGCAGTATTTT. This gives the protein CASSLGRVTDTQYF.

The V gene is TRBV2, the J gene TRBJ2-7; 9 bases map to TRBD1. Looked up from germline, CDR1 is SNHLY and CDR2 is FYNNEI. With 7 bases clipped from V and 6 bases from J, the junction kept 4 bases outside the gene matches. This CDR3 is 12 amino acids long. The CDR3 sequence: CASNRGPGEQYF. The CDR3 DNA follows: TGTGCCAGCAACAGGGGGCCGGGCGAGCAGTACTTC.

V is TRBV29-1 and J is TRBJ2-3; TRBD2 agrees at 15 bases. The V and J ends lost 7 bases and 6 bases, in that order; junction bases with no gene match: 2. This CDR3 is 13 amino acids long. Per germline, CDR1 SQVTM and CDR2 ANQGSEA. CDR3 in DNA: TGCAGCGCGGGACTAGCGGGAGGTGATACGCAGTATTTT. This gives the protein CSAGLAGGDTQYF.